This TCR beta chain was observed in a study of neurological immune-mediated disorders. This clonotype was counted at least ten times. A single record per CDR3 protein comes from TCRdb applying MiXCR to the 5' RACE reads. Of about 55,000 distinct CDR3 sequences listed, roughly 4% are singletons. Germline CDR1 reads MGHRA; CDR2 reads YSYEKL. V lost 1 base to trimming and J lost 2 bases, with 11 bases between them. The CDR3 extends over 15 amino acids. This sequence originates from a man aged 25 to 40 with multiple sclerosis. The rearrangement uses TRBV4-1 and TRBJ1-1; no clear D. Sequences were obtained from PBMCs. Written as DNA, the CDR3 is TGCGCCAGCAGCCAAGTTGTTACGGGCAACACTGAAGCTTTCTTT. Protein sequence: CASSQVVTGNTEAFF.